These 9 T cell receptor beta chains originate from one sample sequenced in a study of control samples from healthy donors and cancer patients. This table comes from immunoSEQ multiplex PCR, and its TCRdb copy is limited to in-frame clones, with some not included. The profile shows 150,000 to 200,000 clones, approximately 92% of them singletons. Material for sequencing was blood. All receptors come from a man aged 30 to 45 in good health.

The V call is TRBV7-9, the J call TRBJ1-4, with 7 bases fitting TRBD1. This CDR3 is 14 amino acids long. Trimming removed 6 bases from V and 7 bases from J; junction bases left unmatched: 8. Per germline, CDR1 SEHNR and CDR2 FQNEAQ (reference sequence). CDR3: CASRQGVEGEKLFF. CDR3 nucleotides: TGTGCCAGCAGGCAGGGGGTCGAGGGTGAAAAACTGTTTTTT. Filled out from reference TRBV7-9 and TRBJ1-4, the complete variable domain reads DTGVSQNPRHKITKRGQNVTFRCDPISEHNRLYWYRQTLGQGPEFLTYFQNEAQLEKSRLLSDRFSAERPKGSFSTLEIQRTEQGDSAMYLCASRQGVEGEKLFFGSGTQLSVL.

CDR3 amino acids: CAIRRGTSGSPGELFF. As DNA, the CDR3 is TGTGCCATCAGGAGGGGGACTAGCGGGAGTCCCGGGGAGCTGTTTTTT. The gene calls are TRBV10-3 and TRBJ2-2; TRBD2 aligns across 14 bases. The CDR3 has 16 amino acids. Germline V gene lookup returns CDR1 ENHRY and CDR2 SYGVKD. Germline trimming cut 6 bases from V and 6 bases from J; bases unmatched to any gene: 6.

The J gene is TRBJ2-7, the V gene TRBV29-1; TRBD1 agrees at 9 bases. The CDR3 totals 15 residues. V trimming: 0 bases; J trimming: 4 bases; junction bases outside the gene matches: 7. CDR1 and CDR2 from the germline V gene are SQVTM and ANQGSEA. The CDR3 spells CSVEDHLGQGYEQYF. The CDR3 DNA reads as TGCAGCGTTGAAGATCACCTGGGACAGGGTTACGAGCAGTACTTC.

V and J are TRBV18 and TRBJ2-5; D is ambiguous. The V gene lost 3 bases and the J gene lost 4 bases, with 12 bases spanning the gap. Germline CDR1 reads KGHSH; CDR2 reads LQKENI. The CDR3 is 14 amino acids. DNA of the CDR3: TGTGCCAGCTCACCCGAACTTAATCGAGAGACCCAGTACTTC. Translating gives CASSPELNRETQYF.

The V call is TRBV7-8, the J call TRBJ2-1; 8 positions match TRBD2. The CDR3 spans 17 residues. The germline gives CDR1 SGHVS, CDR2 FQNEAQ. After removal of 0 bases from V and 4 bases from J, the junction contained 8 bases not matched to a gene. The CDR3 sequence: CASSLAYLAGRYNEQFF. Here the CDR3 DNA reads TGTGCCAGCAGCTTAGCGTATTTAGCGGGGAGATACAATGAGCAGTTCTTC. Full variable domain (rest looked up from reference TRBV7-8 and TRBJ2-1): GAGVSQSPRYKVAKRGQDVALRCDPISGHVSLFWYQQALGQGPEFLTYFQNEAQLDKSGLPSDRFFAERPEGSVSTLKIQRTQQEDSAVYLCASSLAYLAGRYNEQFFGPGTRLTVL.

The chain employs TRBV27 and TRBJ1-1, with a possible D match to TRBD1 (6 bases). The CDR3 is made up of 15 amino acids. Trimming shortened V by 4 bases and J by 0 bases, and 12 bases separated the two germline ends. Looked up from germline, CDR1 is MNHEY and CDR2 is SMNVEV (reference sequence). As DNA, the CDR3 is TGTGCCAGCAGTTCGTTAACAGGGTTGAACACTGAAGCTTTCTTT. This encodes CASSSLTGLNTEAFF.

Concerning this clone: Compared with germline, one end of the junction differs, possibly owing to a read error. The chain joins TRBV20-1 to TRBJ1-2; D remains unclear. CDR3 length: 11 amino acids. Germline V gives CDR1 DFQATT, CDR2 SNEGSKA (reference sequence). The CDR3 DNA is TGCAGTGCTAGAAGGCGGCAGGACCTGGCCTTC. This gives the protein CSARRRQDLAF.

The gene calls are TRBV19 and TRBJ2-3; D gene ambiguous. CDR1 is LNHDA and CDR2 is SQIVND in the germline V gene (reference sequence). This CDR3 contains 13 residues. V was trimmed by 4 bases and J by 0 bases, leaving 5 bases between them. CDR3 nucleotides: TGTGCCAGTAGTACAACTAGCACAGATACGCAGTATTTT. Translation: CASSTTSTDTQYF.

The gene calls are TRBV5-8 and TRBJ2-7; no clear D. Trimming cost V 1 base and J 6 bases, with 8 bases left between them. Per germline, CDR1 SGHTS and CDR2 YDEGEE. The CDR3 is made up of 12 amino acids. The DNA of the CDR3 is TGTGCCAGCAGCTTGCTCCATTCCGAGCAGTACTTC. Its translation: CASSLLHSEQYF.